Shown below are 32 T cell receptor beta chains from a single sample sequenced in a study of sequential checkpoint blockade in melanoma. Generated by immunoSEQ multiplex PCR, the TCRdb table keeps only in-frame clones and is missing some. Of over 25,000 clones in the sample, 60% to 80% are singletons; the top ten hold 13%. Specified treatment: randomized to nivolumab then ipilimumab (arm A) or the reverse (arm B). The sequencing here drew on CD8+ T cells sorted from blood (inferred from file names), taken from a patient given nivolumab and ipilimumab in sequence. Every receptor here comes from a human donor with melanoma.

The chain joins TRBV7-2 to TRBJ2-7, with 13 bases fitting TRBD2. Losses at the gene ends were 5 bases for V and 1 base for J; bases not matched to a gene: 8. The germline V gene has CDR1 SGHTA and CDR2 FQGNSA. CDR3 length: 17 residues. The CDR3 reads CASSPGLAGYGSYEQYF. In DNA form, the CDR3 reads TGTGCCAGCAGCCCGGGACTAGCGGGGTATGGTTCCTACGAGCAGTACTTC.

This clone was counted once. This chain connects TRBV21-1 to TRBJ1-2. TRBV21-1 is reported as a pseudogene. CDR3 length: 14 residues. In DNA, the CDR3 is TGTGCCAGCAGCACGGCGGACTCCGTTGATGGCTACACCTTC. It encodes CASSTADSVDGYTF.

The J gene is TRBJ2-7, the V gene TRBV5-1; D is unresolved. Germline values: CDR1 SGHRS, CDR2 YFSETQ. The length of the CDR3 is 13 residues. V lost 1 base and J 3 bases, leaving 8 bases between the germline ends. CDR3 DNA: TGCGCCAGCAGCTTGCGCGGAAGCTACGAGCAGTACTTC. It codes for CASSLRGSYEQYF.

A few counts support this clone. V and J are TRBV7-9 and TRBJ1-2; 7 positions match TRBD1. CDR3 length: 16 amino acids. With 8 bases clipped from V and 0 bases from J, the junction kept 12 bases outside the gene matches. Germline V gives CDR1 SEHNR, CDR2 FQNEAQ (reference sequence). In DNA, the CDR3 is TGTGCCAGCGAGGGAACAGGGGAGACAGCTAACTATGGCTACACCTTC. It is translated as CASEGTGETANYGYTF.

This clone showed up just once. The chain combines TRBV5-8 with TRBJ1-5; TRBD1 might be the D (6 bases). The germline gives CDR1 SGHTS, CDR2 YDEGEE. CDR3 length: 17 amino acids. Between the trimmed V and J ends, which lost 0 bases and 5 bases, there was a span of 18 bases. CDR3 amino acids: CASSLAGAGGGHQPQHF. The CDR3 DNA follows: TGTGCCAGCAGCTTGGCGGGGGCAGGCGGGGGGCATCAGCCCCAGCATTTT.

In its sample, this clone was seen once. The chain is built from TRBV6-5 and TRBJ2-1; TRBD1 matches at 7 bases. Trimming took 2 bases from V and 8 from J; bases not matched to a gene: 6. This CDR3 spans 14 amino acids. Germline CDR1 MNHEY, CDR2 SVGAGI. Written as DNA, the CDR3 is TGTGCCAGCAGTTACGAGGGGGCCAGCGATGAGCAGTTCTTC. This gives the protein CASSYEGASDEQFF.

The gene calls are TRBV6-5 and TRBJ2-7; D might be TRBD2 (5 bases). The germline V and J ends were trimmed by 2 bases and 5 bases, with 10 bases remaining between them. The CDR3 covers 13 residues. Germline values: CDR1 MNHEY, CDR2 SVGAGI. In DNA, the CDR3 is TGTGCCAGCAGTTACAAGGGAGTTAACGAGCAGTACTTC. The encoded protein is CASSYKGVNEQYF.

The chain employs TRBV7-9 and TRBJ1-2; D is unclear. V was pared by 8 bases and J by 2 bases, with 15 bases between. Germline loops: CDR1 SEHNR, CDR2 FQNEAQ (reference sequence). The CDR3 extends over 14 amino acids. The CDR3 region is CASHGVSLNYGYTF. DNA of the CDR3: TGTGCCAGCCACGGGGTGTCTCTGAACTATGGCTACACCTTC.

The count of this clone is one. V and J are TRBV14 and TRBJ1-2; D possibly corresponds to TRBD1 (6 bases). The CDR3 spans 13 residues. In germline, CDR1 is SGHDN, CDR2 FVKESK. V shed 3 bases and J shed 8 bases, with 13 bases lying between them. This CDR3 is CASSQTGAGGYTF. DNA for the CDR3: TGTGCCAGCAGCCAGACAGGAGCTGGCGGCTACACCTTC.

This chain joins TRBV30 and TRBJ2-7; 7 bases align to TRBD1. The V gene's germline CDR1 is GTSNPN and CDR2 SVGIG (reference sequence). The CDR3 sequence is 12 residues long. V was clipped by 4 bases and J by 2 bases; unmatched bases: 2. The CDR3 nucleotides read TGTGCCTGGATCGGGACAGCCTACGAGCAGTACTTC. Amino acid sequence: CAWIGTAYEQYF.

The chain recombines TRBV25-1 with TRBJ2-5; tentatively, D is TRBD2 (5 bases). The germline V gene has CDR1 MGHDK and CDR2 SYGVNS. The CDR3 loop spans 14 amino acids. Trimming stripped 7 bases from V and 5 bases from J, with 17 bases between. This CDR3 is CASTSPRGSETQYF. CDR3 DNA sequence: TGTGCCAGCACCTCCCCTCGTGGGAGTGAGACCCAGTACTTC. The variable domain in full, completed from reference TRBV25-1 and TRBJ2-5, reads EADIYQTPRYLVIGTGKKITLECSQTMGHDKMYWYQQDPGMELHLIHYSYGVNSTEKGDLSSESTVSRIRTEHFPLTLESARPSHTSQYLCASTSPRGSETQYFGPGTRLLVL.

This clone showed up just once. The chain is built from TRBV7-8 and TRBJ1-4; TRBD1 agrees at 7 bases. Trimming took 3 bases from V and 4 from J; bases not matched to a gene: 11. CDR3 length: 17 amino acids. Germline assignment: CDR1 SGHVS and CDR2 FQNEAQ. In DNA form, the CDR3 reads TGTGCCAGCAGCTTGGAATCGGGACAGTTGTTTAATGAAAAACTGTTTTTT. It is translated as CASSLESGQLFNEKLFF.

The CDR3 sequence is CATSSILPGDTQYF. CDR3 DNA: TGTGCCACCAGCAGTATTCTACCGGGAGATACGCAGTATTTT. The V call is TRBV15, the J call TRBJ2-3; D not resolved. The V and J ends lost 3 bases and 5 bases respectively, with 12 bases between them. The CDR3 loop spans 14 amino acids. The germline V gene has CDR1 LNHNV and CDR2 YYDKDF (reference sequence).

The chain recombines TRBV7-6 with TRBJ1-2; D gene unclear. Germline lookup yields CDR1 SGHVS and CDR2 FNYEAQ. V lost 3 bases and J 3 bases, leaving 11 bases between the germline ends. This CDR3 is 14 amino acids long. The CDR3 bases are TGTGCCAGCAGCTTGGGAGGATCCCACTATGGCTACACCTTC. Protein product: CASSLGGSHYGYTF.

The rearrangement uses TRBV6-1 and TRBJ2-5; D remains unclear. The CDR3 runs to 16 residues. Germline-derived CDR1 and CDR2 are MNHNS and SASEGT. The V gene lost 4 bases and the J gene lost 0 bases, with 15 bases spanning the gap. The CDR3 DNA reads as TGTGCCAGCAGTGGGGCAACAGAAACTTACCAAGAGACCCAGTACTTC. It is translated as CASSGATETYQETQYF.

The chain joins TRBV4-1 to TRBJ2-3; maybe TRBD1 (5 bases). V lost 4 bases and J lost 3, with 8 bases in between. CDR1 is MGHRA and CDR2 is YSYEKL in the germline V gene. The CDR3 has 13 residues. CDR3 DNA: TGCGCCAGCAGCCGCCCAGGGACAGATACGCAGTATTTT. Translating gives CASSRPGTDTQYF.

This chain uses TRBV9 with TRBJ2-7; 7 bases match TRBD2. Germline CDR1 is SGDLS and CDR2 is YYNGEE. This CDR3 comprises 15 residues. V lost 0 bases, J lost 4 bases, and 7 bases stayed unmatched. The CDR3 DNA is TGTGCCAGCAGCGTAGGAGTGGGGGGGGGATACGAGCAGTACTTC. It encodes CASSVGVGGGYEQYF.

The CDR3 coding sequence is TGTGCCAGCCCGGAGGGGGGGGCCAATCAGCCCCAGCATTTT. This gives the protein CASPEGGANQPQHF. The genes are TRBV6-5 and TRBJ1-5; the D gene is possibly TRBD1 (6 bases). This CDR3 contains 14 residues. Deletions cut 8 bases from V and 3 bases from J, with 14 bases between. Germline values: CDR1 MNHEY, CDR2 SVGAGI.

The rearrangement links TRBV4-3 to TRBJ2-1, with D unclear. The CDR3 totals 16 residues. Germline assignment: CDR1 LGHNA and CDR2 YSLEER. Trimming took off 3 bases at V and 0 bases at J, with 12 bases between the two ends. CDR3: CASSQVRLSSYNEQFF. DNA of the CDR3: TGCGCCAGCAGCCAGGTTCGACTTAGCTCCTACAATGAGCAGTTCTTC.

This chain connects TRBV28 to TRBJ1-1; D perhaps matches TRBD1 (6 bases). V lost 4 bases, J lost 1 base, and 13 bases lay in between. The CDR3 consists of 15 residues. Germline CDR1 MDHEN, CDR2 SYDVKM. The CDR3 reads CASSSRQERNTEAFF. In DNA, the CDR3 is TGTGCCAGCAGTTCGCGACAGGAGAGGAACACTGAAGCTTTCTTT. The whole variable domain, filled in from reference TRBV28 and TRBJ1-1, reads DVKVTQSSRYLVKRTGEKVFLECVQDMDHENMFWYRQDPGLGLRLIYFSYDVKMKEKGDIPEGYSVSREKKERFSLILESASTNQTSMYLCASSSRQERNTEAFFGQGTRLTVV.

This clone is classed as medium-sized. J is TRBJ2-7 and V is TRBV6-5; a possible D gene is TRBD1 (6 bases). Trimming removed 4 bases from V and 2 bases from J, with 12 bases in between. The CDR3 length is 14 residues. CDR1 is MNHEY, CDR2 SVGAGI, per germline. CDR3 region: CASSSDSTTYEQYF. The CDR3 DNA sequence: TGTGCCAGCAGTTCGGACAGTACCACCTACGAGCAGTACTTC.

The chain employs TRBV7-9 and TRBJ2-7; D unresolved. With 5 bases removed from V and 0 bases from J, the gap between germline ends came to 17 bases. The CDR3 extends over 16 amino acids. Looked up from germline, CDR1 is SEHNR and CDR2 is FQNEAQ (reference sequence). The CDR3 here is CASSRSSEPSSYEQYF. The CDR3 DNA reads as TGTGCCAGCAGCCGATCGTCCGAACCCAGCTCCTACGAGCAGTACTTC.

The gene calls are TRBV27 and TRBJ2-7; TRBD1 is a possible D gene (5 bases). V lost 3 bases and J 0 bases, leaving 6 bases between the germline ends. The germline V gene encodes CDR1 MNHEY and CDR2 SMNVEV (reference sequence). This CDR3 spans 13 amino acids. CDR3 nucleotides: TGTGCCAGCAGTTTGGACATCTCCTACGAGCAGTACTTC. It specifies CASSLDISYEQYF.

The CDR3 nucleotides read TGTGCCAGTAGTATCCAGGGAGGGAACACTGAAGCTTTCTTT. This codes for CASSIQGGNTEAFF. The chain carries TRBV19 and TRBJ1-1; D is possibly TRBD1 (5 bases). The CDR3 runs to 14 residues. Germline CDR1 LNHDA, CDR2 SQIVND (reference sequence). Trimming took 3 bases from V and 1 from J, leaving 9 bases between them.

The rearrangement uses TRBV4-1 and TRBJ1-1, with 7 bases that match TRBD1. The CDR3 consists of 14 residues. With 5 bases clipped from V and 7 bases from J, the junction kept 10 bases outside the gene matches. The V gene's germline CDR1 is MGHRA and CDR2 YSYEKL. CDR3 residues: CASSAGGTAIEAFF. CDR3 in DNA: TGCGCCAGCAGCGCTGGCGGGACAGCTATTGAAGCTTTCTTT.

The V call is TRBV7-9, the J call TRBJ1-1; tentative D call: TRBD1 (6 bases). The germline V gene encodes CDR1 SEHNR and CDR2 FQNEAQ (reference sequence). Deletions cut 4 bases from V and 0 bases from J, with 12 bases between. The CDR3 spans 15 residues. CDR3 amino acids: CASSSRTEMNTEAFF. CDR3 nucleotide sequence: TGTGCCAGCAGCTCGAGGACAGAGATGAACACTGAAGCTTTCTTT. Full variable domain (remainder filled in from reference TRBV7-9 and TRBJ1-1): DTGVSQNPRHKITKRGQNVTFRCDPISEHNRLYWYRQTLGQGPEFLTYFQNEAQLEKSRLLSDRFSAERPKGSFSTLEIQRTEQGDSAMYLCASSSRTEMNTEAFFGQGTRLTVV.

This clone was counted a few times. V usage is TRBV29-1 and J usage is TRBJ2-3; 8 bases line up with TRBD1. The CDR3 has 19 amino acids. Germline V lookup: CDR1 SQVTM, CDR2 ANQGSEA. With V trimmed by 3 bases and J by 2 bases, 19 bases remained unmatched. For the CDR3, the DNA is TGCAGCGTTGAGTACCCCCAGGGGGCCCTACTGTCACCCACAGATACGCAGTATTTT. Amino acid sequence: CSVEYPQGALLSPTDTQYF.

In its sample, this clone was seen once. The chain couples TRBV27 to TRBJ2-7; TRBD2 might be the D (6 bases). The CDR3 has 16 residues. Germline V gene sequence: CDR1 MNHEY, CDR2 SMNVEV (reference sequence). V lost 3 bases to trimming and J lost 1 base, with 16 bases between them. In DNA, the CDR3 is TGTGCCAGCAGTTTTAGTGGGCGGGGTCTGTCCTACGAGCAGTACTTC. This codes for CASSFSGRGLSYEQYF.

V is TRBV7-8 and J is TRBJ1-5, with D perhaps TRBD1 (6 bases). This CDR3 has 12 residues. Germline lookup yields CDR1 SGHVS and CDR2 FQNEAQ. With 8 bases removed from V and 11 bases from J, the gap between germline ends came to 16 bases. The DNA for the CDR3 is TGTGCCAGCTCAGGGGTATCAGGAGCCCAGCATTTT. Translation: CASSGVSGAQHF.

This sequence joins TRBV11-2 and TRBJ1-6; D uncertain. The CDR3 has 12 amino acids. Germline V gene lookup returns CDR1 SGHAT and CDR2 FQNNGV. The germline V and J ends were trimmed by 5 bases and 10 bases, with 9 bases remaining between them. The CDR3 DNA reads TGTGCCAGCAGCCCGGGGAACTCACCCCTCCACTTT. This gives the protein CASSPGNSPLHF.

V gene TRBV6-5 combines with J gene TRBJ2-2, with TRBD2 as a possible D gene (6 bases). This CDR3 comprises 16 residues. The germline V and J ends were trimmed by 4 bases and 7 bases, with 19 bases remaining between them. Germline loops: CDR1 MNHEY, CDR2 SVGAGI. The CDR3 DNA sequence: TGTGCCAGCAGTTGGGGGACTGGGCCGCCGTTCGGGGAGCTGTTTTTT. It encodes CASSWGTGPPFGELFF.

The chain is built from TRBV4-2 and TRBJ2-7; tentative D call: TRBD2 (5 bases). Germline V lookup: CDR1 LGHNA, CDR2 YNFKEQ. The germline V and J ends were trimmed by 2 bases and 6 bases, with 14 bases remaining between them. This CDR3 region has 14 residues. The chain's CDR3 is CASSQYGLGREQYF. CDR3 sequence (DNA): TGTGCCAGCAGCCAATACGGACTCGGTCGCGAGCAGTACTTC.